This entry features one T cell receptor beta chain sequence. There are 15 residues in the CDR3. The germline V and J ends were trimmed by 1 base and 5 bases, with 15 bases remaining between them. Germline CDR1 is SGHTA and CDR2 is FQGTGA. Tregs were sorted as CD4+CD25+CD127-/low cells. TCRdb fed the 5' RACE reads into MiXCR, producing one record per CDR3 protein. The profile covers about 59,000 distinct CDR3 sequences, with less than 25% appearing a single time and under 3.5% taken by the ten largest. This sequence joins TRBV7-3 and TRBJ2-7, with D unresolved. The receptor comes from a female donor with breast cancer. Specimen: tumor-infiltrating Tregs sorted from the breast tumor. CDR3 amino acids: CASSLRPPPPDEQYF. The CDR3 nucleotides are TGTGCCAGCAGCTTAAGGCCCCCGCCTCCGGACGAGCAGTACTTC.